This TCR beta chain was observed in a study of blood T cell repertoires in COVID-19 (dated by TCRdb to 2019 to 2021). Concerning the study at large: Samples covering the acute and convalescent phases of COVID-19 were provided by collaborators in the United States, Italy and Spain. The prospective study material was composed of cDNA or gDNA derived from T cells, B-cell-depleted T cells, or PBMCs. Deeply sampled blood TCRbeta repertoires from subjects exposed to, actively infected with, or recovered from COVID-19 were included in the dataset. The repertoires were released in a freely available public database meant as a resource for research on the immune response to SARS-CoV-2. Samples were obtained from the ongoing ImmuneRACE study (first 160 participants) and from approximately 1,200 subjects provided by 6 global collaborators. The sample metadata nearly always contained a de-identified subject ID, COVID-19 status, age in years and sex. Where HLA class I and class II types were available, the types were taken from metadata supplied by the sample provider, not from assay-based typing.

The immunoSEQ Assay, a bias-controlled multiplex PCR, was used to amplify TCRbeta CDR3 regions from genomic DNA. Regarding the original processing steps: Nucleated cell counts per sample were estimated from amplification of reference gene primers within the assay. Sequence reads were collapsed and filtered to measure the absolute abundance of every unique TCRbeta CDR3 rearrangement. For each sample, productive Simpson clonality was calculated by taking the square root of Simpson's diversity index across productive rearrangements. TCRdb carries this immuneACCESS record with in-frame sequences only. Its versions omit some clonotypes, under half of them owing to an unresolved V gene in the studies checked, with the rest unexplained. D and trimming come from the DNA, and the V and J calls and clone size come from that table. Present in this sample are about 240,000 clones, approximately 85% of which were seen just once. The ten largest clones capture 9% to 15% of the sample.

The collaborating institutions used their own protocols to collect whole blood in K2EDTA tubes. Collaborator samples were shipped for TCRbeta analysis as frozen whole blood, isolated PBMCs, or DNA extracted from either sample type. This clone has a single count. This clone's antigen is unknown. The record has no base qualities; no much larger clone is one base away. On the study overall, not on this receptor specifically: How much clinical and demographic metadata was included differed by source and by participant, and the metadata was provided uncurated.

CDR1 SGHTA and CDR2 FQGNSA are derived from the germline V gene. From cysteine to phenylalanine, the CDR3 is 17 amino acids long. Of all the DNA, just the CDR3 is kept, 51 bases in frame from base 1. V loses 10 bases, J loses 0 bases, and the germline ends lie 22 bases apart. The receptor chain draws on TRBV7-2 and TRBJ1-3; no D gene call is confident. The origin of this receptor is a man aged 80 or over with acute or convalescent COVID-19. Sequencing was performed on peripheral blood. The DNA sequence is given as TGTGCCACCCGAAAAGCGGGGATTAGCCTCTCTGGAAACACCATATATTTT. Translated, this gives CATRKAGISLSGNTIYF.